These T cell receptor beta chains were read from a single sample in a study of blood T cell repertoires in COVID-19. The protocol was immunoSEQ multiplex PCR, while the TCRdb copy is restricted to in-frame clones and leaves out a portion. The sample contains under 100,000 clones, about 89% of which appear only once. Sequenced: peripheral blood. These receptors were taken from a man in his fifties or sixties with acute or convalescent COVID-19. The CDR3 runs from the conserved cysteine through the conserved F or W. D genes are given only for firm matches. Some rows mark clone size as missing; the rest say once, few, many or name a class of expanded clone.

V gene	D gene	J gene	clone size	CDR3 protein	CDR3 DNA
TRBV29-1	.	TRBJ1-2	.	CSVEGFSGYTF	TGCAGCGTTGAAGGGTTTAGTGGCTACACCTTC
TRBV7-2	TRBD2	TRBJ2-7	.	CASSLIASGNYEQYF	TGTGCCAGCAGCTTAATTGCTAGCGGTAACTACGAGCAGTACTTC
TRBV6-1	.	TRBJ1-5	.	CASSEGGSNQPQHF	TGTGCCAGCAGTGAAGGAGGCAGCAATCAGCCCCAGCATTTT
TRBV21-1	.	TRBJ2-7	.	CASSKRDPLVDF	TGTGCCAGCAGCAAAAGAGATCCGCTAGTGGACTTC
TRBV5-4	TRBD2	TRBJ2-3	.	CASSPSSGYTDTQYF	TGTGCCAGCAGCCCTTCTAGCGGATACACAGATACGCAGTATTTT
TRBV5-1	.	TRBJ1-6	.	CASSLQGSAGSPLHF	TGCGCCAGCAGCTTACAGGGATCTGCCGGGTCACCCCTCCACTTT
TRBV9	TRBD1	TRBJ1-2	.	CASSVGTGVGYTF	TGTGCCAGCAGCGTAGGGACAGGGGTTGGCTACACCTTC
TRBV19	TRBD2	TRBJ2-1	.	CASSIGLAGGSEQFF	TGTGCCAGTAGTATAGGGCTAGCGGGGGGGAGTGAGCAGTTCTTC
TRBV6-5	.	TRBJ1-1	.	CASSPPRRSEAFF	TGTGCCAGCAGTCCTCCCCGAAGGAGTGAAGCTTTCTTT
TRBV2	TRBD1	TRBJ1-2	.	CASSRSGRGPDGYTF	TGTGCCAGCAGCCGCAGCGGCAGGGGGCCGGATGGCTACACCTTC
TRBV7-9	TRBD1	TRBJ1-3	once	CASSVGTGYGNTIYF	TGTGCCAGCAGCGTCGGGACAGGTTATGGAAACACCATATATTTT
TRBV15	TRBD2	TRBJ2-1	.	CATSRELLAGNNEQFF	TGTGCCACCAGCAGAGAGTTACTAGCGGGGAACAATGAGCAGTTCTTC
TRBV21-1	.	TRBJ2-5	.	CASSPEYGEETQYF	TGTGCCAGCAGCCCTGAATACGGGGAAGAGACCCAGTACTTC
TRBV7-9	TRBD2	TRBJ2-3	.	CASSLFAGGPTDTQYF	TGTGCCAGCAGCTTATTTGCGGGGGGACCCACAGATACGCAGTATTTT
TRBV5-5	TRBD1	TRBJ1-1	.	CASSLITGARMNTEAFF	TGTGCCAGCAGCTTGATCACAGGGGCGCGCATGAACACTGAAGCTTTCTTT
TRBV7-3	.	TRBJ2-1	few	CASSRGGDNEQFF	TGTGCCAGCAGCAGAGGGGGGGACAATGAGCAGTTCTTC
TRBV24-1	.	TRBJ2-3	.	CATQGNTDTQYF	TGTGCCACCCAGGGGAACACAGATACGCAGTATTTT
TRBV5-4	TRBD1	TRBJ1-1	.	CASSLDRAVTEAFF	TGTGCCAGCAGCTTAGACAGGGCGGTCACTGAAGCTTTCTTT
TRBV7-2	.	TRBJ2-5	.	CASSSQETQYF	TGTGCCAGCAGCTCACAAGAGACCCAGTACTTC
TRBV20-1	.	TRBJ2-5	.	CSASGLQQETQYF	TGCAGTGCTAGTGGACTACAACAAGAGACCCAGTACTTC
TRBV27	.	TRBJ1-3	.	CASREYAGNTIYF	TGTGCCAGCAGGGAGTACGCTGGAAACACCATATATTTT
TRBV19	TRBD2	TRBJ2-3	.	CASSGSGGGTDTQYF	TGTGCCAGTAGTGGCAGCGGGGGGGGCACAGATACGCAGTATTTT
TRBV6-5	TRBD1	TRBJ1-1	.	CASSRDRGVILAFF	TGTGCCAGCAGTCGAGACAGGGGAGTGATTTTGGCTTTCTTT
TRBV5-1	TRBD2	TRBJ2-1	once	CASSFSGGTTYNEQFF	TGCGCCAGCAGCTTTAGCGGGGGGACCACCTACAATGAGCAGTTCTTC
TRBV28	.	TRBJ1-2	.	CASKTRSGYGYTF	TGTGCCAGCAAAACCCGGTCGGGCTATGGCTACACCTTC
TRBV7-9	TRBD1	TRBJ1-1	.	CASSGPTGRGTEAFF	TGTGCCAGCAGCGGGCCGACAGGGCGAGGGACTGAAGCTTTCTTT
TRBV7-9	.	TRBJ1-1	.	CASSFRRARGTEAFF	TGTGCCAGCAGCTTTCGTAGGGCTCGGGGCACTGAAGCTTTCTTT
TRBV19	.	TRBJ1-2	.	CASSILRGGYGYTF	TGTGCCAGTAGTATCCTCAGGGGAGGGTATGGCTACACCTTC
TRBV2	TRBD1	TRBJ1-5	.	CASSGTGSREAQHF	TGTGCCAGCAGTGGGACAGGCTCCAGGGAAGCCCAGCATTTT
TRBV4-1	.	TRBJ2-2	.	CASSQASDRTTGELFF	TGCGCCAGCAGCCAAGCGAGCGACAGAACCACCGGGGAGCTGTTTTTT
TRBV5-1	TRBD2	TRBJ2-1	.	CASSSKTGGPYNEQFF	TGCGCCAGCAGCTCAAAGACGGGGGGACCTTACAATGAGCAGTTCTTC
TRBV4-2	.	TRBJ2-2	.	CASSQEGGNTGELFF	TGTGCCAGCAGCCAAGAAGGGGGAAACACCGGGGAGCTGTTTTTT
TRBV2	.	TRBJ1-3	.	CASSEGQGIGNTIYF	TGTGCCAGCAGTGAAGGGCAGGGAATTGGTAACACCATATATTTT
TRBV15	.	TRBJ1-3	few	CATSTRNAISGNTIYF	TGTGCCACCAGCACGCGAAACGCTATCTCTGGAAACACCATATATTTT
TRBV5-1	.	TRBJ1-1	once	CASSAGHLNTEAFF	TGCGCCAGCAGCGCCGGACACTTGAACACTGAAGCTTTCTTT
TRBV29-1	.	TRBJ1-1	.	CSVRLRNTVNTEAFF	TGCAGCGTCCGCCTCCGTAATACGGTGAACACTGAAGCTTTCTTT
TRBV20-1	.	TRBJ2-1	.	CSAQRASEQFF	TGCAGCGCACAGAGAGCCTCGGAGCAGTTCTTC
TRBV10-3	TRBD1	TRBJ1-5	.	CAISESLTGSGGNQPQHF	TGTGCCATCAGTGAGTCCCTGACAGGGTCGGGAGGCAATCAGCCCCAGCATTTT
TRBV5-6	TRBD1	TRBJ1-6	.	CASSLARAGGNSPLHF	TGTGCCAGCAGCTTGGCCCGCGCAGGGGGTAATTCACCCCTCCACTTT
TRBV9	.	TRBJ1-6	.	CASSVDQAPPGSPLHF	TGTGCCAGCAGCGTAGATCAGGCCCCCCCTGGATCACCCCTCCACTTT
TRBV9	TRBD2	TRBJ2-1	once	CASSGSGGAMDEQFF	TGTGCCAGCAGCGGCTCCGGGGGGGCCATGGATGAGCAGTTCTTC
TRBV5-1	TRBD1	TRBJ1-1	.	CASSSPRGTGVPEAFF	TGCGCCAGCAGCTCCCCGCGAGGGACAGGCGTCCCTGAAGCTTTCTTT
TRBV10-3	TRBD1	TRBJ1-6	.	CAISNRDSSYNSPLHF	TGTGCCATCAGCAACCGGGACAGCTCCTATAATTCACCCCTCCACTTT
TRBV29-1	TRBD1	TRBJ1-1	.	CSVEFGQGGTEAFF	TGCAGCGTTGAATTTGGACAGGGGGGAACTGAAGCTTTCTTT
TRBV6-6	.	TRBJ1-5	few	CASSLDQRINQPQHF	TGTGCCAGCAGCCTAGACCAGAGAATCAATCAGCCCCAGCATTTT
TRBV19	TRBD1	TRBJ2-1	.	CASSHRDRGNEQFF	TGTGCCAGTAGCCACCGGGACAGGGGCAATGAGCAGTTCTTC
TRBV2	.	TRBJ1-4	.	CASSEARGGREKLFF	TGTGCCAGCAGTGAAGCGCGGGGAGGAAGGGAAAAACTGTTTTTT
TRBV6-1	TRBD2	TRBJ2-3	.	CASSETSGVTDTQYF	TGTGCCAGCAGTGAAACTAGCGGGGTCACAGATACGCAGTATTTT
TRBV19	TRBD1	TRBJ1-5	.	CASSAGTGRGQPQHF	TGTGCCAGTAGTGCGGGGACAGGCCGGGGTCAGCCCCAGCATTTT
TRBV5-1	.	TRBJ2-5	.	CASGGSLQETQYF	TGCGCCAGCGGAGGGTCTCTCCAAGAGACCCAGTACTTC
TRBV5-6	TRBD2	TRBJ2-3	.	CASSKRGGASRTDTQYF	TGTGCCAGCAGCAAGCGGGGGGGCGCCTCCCGTACAGATACGCAGTATTTT
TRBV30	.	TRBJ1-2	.	CAGGVQGNYGYTF	TGTGCTGGAGGTGTACAGGGCAACTATGGCTACACCTTC
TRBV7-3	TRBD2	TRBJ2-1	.	CASTRGGAYNEQFF	TGTGCCAGCACCCGCGGGGGGGCCTACAATGAGCAGTTCTTC
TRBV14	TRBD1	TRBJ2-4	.	CASSGQGNIQYF	TGTGCCAGCAGCGGACAGGGAAACATTCAGTACTTC
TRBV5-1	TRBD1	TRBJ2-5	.	CASSRDSSQETQYF	TGCGCCAGCAGCCGGGACAGCTCGCAAGAGACCCAGTACTTC
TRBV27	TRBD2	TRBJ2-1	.	CASSGGGNYNEQFF	TGTGCCAGCAGTGGCGGGGGTAACTACAATGAGCAGTTCTTC
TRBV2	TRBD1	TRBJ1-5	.	CASSVGQGARQPQHF	TGTGCCAGCAGTGTGGGACAGGGGGCGCGTCAGCCCCAGCATTTT